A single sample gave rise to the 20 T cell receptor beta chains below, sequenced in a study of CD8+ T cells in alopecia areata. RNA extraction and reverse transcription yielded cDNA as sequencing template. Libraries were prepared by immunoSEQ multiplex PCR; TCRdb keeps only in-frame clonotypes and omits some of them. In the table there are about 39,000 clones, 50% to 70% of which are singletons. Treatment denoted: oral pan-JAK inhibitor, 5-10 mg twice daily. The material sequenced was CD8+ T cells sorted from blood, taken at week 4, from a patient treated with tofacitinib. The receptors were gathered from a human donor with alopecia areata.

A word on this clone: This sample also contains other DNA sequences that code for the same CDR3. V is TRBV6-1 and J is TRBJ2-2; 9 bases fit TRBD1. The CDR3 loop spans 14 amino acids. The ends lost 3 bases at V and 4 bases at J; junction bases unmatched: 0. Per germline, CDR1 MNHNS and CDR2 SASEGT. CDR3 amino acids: CASSETGGTGELFF. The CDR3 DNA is TGTGCCAGCAGTGAGACAGGGGGCACCGGGGAGCTGTTTTTT.

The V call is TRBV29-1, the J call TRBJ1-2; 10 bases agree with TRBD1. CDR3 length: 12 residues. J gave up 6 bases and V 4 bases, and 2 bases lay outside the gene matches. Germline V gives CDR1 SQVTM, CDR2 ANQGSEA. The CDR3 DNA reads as TGCAGCGTTGGAGGGACAGGGGATGGCTACACCTTC. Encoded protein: CSVGGTGDGYTF.

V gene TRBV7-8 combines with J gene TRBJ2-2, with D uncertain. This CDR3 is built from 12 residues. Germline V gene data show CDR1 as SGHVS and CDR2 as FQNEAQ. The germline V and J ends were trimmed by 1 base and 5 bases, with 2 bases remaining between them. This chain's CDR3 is CASSLGTGELFF. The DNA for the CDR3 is TGTGCCAGCAGCTTAGGAACCGGGGAGCTGTTTTTT.

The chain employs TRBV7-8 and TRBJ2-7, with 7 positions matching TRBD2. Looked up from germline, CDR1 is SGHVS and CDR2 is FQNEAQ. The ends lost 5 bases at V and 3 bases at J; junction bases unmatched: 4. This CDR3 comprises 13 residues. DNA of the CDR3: TGTGCCAGCAGCCTCCCGGGGGGCTACGAGCAGTACTTC. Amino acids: CASSLPGGYEQYF.

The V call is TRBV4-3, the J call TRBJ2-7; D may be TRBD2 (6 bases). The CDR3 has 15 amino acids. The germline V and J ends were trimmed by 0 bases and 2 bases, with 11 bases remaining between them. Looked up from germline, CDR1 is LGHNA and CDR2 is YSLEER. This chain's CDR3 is CASSQDLGGPYEQYF. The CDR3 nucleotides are TGCGCCAGCAGCCAAGATCTCGGGGGACCCTACGAGCAGTACTTC.

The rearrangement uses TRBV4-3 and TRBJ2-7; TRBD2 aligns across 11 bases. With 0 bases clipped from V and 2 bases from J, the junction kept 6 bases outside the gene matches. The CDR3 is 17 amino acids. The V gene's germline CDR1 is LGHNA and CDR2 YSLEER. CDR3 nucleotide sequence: TGCGCCAGCAGCCAAGATCGACTAGCGGGGACTGCCTACGAGCAGTACTTC. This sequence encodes CASSQDRLAGTAYEQYF.

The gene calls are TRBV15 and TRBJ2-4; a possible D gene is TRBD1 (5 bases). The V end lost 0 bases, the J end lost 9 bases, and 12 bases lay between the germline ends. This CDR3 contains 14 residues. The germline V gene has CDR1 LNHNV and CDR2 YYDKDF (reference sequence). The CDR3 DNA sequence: TGTGCCACCAGCAGAGATAGGCAGGGTGGCATTCAGTACTTC. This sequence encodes CATSRDRQGGIQYF.

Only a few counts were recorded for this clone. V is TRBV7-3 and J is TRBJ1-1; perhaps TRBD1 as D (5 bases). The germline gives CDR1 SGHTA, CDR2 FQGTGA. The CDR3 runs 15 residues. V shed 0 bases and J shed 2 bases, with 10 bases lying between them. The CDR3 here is CASSLTRGSNTEAFF. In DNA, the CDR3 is TGTGCCAGCAGCTTAACTCGGGGGAGTAACACTGAAGCTTTCTTT. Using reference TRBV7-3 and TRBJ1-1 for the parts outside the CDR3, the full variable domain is GAGVSQTPSNKVTEKGKYVELRCDPISGHTALYWYRQSLGQGPEFLIYFQGTGAADDSGLPNDRFFAVRPEGSVSTLKIQRTERGDSAVYLCASSLTRGSNTEAFFGQGTRLTVV.

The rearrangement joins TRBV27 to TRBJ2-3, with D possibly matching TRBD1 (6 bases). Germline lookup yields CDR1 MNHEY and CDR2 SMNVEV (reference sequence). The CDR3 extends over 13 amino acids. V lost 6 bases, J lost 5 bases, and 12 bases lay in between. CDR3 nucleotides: TGTGCCAGCAGCTCATTACAGGGAGATACGCAGTATTTT. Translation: CASSSLQGDTQYF.

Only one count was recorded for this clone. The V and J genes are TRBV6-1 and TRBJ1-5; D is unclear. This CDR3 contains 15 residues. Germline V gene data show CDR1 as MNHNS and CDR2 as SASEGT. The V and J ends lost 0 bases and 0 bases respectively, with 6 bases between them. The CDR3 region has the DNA TGTGCCAGCAGTGAAGCGGGAAATAGCAATCAGCCCCAGCATTTT. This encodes CASSEAGNSNQPQHF.

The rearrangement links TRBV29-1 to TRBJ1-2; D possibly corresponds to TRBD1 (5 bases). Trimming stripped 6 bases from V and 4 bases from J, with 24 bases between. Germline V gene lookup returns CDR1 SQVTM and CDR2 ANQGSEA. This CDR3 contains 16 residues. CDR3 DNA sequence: TGCAGCGTCGTTGAGATTCTCAGGGAAATAGGCTATGGCTACACCTTC. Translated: CSVVEILREIGYGYTF.

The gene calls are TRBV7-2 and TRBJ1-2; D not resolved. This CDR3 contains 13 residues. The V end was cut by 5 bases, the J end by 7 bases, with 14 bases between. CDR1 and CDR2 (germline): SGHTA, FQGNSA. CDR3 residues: CASSLILDGGYTF. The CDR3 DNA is TGTGCCAGCAGCCTCATACTGGACGGTGGCTACACCTTC.

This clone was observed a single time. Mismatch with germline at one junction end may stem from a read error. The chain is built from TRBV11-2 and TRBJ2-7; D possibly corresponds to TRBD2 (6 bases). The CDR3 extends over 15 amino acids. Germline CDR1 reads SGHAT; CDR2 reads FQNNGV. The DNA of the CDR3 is TGTGCCAGCAGCTTAGAGCCCGGGGACTCCAACGAGCAGTACTTC. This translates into CASSLEPGDSNEQYF.

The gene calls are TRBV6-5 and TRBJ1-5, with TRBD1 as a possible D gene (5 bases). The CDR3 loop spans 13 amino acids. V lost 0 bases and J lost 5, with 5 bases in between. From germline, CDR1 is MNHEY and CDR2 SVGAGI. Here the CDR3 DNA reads TGTGCCAGCAGTTACTCAGGGGATCAGCCCCAGCATTTT. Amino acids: CASSYSGDQPQHF.

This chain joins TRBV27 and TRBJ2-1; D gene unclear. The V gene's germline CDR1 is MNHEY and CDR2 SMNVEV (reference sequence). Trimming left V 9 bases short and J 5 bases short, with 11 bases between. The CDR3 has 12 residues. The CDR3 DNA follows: TGTGCCAGTGAAGGACCAAACAATGAGCAGTTCTTC. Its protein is CASEGPNNEQFF.

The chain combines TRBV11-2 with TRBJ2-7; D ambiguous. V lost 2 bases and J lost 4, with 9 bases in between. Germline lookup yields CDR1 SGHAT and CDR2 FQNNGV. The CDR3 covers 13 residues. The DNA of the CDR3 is TGTGCCAGCAGCTTACTTACTGAGTACGAGCAGTACTTC. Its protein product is CASSLLTEYEQYF.

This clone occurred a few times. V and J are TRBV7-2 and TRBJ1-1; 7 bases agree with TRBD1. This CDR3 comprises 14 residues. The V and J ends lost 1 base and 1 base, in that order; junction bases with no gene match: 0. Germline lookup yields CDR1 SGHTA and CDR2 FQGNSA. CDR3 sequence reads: CASSLGQGNTEAFF. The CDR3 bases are TGTGCCAGCAGCTTAGGACAGGGGAACACTGAAGCTTTCTTT.

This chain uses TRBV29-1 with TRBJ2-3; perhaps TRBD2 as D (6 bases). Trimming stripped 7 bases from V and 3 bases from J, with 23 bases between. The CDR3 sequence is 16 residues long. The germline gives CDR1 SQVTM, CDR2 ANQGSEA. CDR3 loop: CSAILRETHRTDTQYF. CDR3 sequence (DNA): TGCAGCGCGATCCTCCGGGAGACACATCGAACAGATACGCAGTATTTT.

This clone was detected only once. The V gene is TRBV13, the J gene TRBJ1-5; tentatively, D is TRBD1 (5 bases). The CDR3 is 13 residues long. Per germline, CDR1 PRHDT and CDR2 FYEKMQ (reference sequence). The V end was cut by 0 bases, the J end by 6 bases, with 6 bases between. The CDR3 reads CASSLGGRQPQHF. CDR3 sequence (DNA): TGTGCCAGCAGCTTAGGGGGACGTCAGCCCCAGCATTTT.

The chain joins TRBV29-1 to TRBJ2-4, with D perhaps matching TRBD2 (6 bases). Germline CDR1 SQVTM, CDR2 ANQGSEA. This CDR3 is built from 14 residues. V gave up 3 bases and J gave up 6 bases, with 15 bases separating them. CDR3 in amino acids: CSVEGLKEGNIQYF. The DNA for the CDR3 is TGCAGCGTTGAGGGTTTGAAGGAGGGAAACATTCAGTACTTC.